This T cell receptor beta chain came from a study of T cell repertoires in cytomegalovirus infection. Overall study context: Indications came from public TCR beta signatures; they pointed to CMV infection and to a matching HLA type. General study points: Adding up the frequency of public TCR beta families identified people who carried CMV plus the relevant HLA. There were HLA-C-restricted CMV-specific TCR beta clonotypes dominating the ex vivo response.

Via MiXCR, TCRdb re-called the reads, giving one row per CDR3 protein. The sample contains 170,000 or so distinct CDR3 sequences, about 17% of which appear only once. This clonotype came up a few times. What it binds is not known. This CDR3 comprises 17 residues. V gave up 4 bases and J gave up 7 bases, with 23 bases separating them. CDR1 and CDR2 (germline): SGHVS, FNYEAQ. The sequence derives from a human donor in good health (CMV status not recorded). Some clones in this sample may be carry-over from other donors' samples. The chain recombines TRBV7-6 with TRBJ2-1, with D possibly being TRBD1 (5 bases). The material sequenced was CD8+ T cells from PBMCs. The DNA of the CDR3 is TGTGCCAGCAGCTCCGGACAATTGGGCCAAAATCGTAATGAGCAGTTCTTC. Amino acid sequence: CASSSGQLGQNRNEQFF.